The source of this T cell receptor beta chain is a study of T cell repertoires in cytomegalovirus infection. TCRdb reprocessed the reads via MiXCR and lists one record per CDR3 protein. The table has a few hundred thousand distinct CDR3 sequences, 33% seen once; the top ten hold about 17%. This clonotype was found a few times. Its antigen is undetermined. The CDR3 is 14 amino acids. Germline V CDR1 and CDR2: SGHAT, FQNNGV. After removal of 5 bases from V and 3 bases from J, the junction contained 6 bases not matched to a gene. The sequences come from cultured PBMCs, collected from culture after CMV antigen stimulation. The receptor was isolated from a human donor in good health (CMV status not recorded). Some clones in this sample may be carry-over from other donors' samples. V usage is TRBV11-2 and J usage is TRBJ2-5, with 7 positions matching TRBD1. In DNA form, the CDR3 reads TGTGCCAGCAGCGTGAACAGGGGTGAAGAGACCCAGTACTTC. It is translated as CASSVNRGEETQYF.